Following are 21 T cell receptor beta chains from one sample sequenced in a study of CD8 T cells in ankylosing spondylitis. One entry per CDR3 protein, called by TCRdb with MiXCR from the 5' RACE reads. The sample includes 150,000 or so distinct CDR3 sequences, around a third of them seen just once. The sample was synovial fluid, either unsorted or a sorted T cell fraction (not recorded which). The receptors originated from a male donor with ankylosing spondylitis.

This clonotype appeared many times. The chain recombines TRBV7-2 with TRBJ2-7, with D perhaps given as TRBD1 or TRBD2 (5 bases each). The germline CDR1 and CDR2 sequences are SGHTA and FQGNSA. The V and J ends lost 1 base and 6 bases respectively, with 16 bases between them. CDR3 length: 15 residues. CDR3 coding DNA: TGTGCCAGCAGCTTAGGACCCGGGATGCAGGGCGAGCAGTACTTC. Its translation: CASSLGPGMQGEQYF.

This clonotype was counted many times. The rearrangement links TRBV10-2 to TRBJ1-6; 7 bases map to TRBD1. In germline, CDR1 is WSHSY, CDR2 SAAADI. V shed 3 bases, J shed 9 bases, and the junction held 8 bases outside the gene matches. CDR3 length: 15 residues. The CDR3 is CASSDHDRAVSPLHF. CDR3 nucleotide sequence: TGCGCCAGCAGTGACCACGACAGGGCGGTTTCACCCCTCCACTTT.

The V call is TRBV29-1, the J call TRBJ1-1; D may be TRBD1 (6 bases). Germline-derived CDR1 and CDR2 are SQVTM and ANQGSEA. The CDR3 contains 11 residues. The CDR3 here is CLGTSGTEAFF. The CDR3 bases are TGCCTTGGGACATCGGGCACTGAAGCTTTCTTT.

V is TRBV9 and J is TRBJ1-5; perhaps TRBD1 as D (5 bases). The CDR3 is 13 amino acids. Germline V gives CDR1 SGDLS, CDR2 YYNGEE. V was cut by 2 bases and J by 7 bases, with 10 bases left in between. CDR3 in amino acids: CASSVEGLQPQHF. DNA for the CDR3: TGTGCCAGCAGCGTGGAGGGGTTACAGCCCCAGCATTTT.

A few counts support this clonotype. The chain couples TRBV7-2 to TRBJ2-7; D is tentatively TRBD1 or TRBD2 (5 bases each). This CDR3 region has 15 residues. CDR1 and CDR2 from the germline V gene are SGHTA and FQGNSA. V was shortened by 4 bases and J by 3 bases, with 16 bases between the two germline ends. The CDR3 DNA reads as TGTGCCAGCAGCTCCCTACCGGGACCGAACTACGAGCAGTACTTC. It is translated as CASSSLPGPNYEQYF.

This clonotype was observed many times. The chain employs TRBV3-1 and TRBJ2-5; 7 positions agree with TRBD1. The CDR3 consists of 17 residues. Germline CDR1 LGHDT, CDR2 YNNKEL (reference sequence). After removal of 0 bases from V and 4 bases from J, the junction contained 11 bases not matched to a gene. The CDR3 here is CASSQERKRQGGETQYF. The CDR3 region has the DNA TGTGCCAGCAGCCAAGAAAGAAAGCGACAGGGTGGAGAGACCCAGTACTTC.

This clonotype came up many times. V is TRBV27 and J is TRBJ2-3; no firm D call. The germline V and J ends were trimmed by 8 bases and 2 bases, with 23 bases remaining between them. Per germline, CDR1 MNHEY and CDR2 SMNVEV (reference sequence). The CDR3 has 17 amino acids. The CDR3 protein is CASGPRVVARLTDTQYF. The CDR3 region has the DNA TGTGCCAGCGGACCCCGCGTTGTGGCGCGACTCACAGATACGCAGTATTTT.

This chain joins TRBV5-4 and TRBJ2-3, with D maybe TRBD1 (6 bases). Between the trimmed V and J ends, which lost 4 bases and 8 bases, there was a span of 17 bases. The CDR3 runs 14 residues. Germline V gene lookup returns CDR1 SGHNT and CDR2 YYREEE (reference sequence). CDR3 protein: CASSLRDTLGTQYF. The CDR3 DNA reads TGTGCCAGCAGCCTTCGGGACACCCTAGGTACGCAGTATTTT. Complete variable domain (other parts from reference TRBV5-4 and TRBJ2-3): ETGVTQSPTHLIKTRGQQVTLRCSSQSGHNTVSWYQQALGQGPQFIFQYYREEENGRGNFPPRFSGLQFPNYSSELNVNALELDDSALYLCASSLRDTLGTQYFGPGTRLTVL.

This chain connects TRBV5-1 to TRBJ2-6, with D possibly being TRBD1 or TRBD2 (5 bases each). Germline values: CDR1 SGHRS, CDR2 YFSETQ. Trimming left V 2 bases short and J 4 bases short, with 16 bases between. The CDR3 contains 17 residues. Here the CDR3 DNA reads TGCGCCAGCAGCTTCTCCGGGACCGGGCTAGGGGCCAACGTCCTGACTTTC. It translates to CASSFSGTGLGANVLTF.

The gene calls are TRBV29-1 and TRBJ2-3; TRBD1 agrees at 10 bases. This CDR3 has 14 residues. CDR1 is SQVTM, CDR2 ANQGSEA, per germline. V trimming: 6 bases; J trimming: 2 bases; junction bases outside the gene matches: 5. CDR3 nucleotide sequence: TGCAGCGTCCCGGACAGGGGGAACACAGATACGCAGTATTTT. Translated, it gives CSVPDRGNTDTQYF.

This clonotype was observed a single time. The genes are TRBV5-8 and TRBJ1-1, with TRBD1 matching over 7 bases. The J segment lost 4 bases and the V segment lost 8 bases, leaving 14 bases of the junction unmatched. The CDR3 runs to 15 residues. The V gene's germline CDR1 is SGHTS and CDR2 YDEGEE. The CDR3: CARGPRQGSGTEAFF. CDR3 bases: TGTGCCAGGGGCCCTAGACAGGGCTCGGGCACTGAAGCTTTCTTT. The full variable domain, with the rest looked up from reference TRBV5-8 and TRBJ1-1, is EAGVTQSPTHLIKTRGQQATLRCSPISGHTSVYWYQQALGLGLQFLLWYDEGEERNRGNFPPRFSGRQFPNYSSELNVNALELEDSALYLCARGPRQGSGTEAFFGQGTRLTVV.

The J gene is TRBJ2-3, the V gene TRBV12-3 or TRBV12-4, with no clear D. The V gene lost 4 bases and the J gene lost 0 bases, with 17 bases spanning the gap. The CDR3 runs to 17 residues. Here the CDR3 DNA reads TGTGCCAGCAGTTCTCCTTTTGGAGCCCCTAGCACAGATACGCAGTATTTT. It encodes CASSSPFGAPSTDTQYF.

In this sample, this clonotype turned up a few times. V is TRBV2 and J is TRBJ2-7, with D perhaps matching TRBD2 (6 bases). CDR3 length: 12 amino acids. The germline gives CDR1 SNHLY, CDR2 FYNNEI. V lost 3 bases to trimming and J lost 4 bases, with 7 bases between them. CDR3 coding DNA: TGTGCCAGCAGTGATGGAGGGTACGAGCAGTACTTC. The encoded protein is CASSDGGYEQYF.

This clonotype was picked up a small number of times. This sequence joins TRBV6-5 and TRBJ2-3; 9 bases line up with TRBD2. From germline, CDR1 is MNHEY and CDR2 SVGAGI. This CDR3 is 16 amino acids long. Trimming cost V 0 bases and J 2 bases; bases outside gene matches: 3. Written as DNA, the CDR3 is TGTGCCAGCAGTTACTCGCGACTAGCGGCCACAGATACGCAGTATTTT. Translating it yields CASSYSRLAATDTQYF.

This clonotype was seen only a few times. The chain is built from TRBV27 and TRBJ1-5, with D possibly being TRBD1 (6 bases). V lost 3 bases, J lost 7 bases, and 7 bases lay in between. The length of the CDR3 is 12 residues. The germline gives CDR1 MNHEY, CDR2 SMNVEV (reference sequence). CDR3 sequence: CASSFGGQPQHF. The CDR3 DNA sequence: TGTGCCAGCAGTTTCGGGGGCCAGCCCCAGCATTTT.

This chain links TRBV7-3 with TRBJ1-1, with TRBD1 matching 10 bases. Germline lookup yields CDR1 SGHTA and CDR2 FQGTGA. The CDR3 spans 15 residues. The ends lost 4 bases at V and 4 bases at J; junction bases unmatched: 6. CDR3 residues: CASSSSGQGVTEAFF. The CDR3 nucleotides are TGTGCCAGCAGCTCCTCCGGACAGGGGGTCACTGAAGCTTTCTTT.

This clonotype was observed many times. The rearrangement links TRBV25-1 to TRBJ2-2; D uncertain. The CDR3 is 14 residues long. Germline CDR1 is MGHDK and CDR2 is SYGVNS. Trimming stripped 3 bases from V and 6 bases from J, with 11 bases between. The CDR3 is CASSDGRRAGELFF. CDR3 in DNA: TGTGCCAGCAGTGACGGTAGAAGGGCCGGGGAGCTGTTTTTT.

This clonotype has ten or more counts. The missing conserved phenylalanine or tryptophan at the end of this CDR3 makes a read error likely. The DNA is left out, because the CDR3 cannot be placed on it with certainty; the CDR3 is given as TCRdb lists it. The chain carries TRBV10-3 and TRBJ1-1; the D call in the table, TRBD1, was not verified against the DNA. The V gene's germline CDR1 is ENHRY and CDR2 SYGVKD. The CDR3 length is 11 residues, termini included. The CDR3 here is CAISGGDSPAV.

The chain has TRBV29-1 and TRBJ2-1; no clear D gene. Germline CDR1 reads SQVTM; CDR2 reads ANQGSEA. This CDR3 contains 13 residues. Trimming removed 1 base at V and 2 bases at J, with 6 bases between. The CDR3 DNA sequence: TGCAGCGTTGAAGTACCCACCTACAATGAGCAGTTCTTC. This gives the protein CSVEVPTYNEQFF.

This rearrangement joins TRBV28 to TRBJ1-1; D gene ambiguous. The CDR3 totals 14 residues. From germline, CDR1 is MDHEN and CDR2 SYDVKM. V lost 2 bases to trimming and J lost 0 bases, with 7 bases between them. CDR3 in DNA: TGTGCCAGCAGTTTAGGACGGTTGAACACTGAAGCTTTCTTT. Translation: CASSLGRLNTEAFF.

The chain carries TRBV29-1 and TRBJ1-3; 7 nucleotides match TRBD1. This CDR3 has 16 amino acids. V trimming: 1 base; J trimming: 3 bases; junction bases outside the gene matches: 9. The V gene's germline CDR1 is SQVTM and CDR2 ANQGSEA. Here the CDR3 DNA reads TGCAGCGTTGAAGGATTGACCGGGACAGATGGAAACACCATATATTTT. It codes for CSVEGLTGTDGNTIYF. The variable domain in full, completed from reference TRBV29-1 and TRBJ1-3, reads SAVISQKPSRDICQRGTSLTIQCQVDSQVTMMFWYRQQPGQSLTLIATANQGSEATYESGFVIDKFPISRPNLTFSTLTVSNMSPEDSSIYLCSVEGLTGTDGNTIYFGEGSWLTVV.